Each of the 5 T cell receptor beta chains below was sequenced from the same sample in a study of T cell clonality in common variable immunodeficiency. Libraries were prepared by immunoSEQ multiplex PCR; TCRdb keeps only in-frame clonotypes and omits some of them. Singletons are absent from the sample, which has about 81,000 clones. Material for sequencing was peripheral blood mononuclear cells. These receptors all come from a person between 18 and 69 years old in good health.

In its sample, this clone was seen many times. Read sequence stops 3 residues before the CDR3 end, and the germline J gene provides the missing end. The rearrangement uses TRBV6-2 or TRBV6-3 and TRBJ2-7, with a weak D call TRBD2 (5 bases). Deletions cut 2 bases from V and 3 bases from J, with 14 bases between. This CDR3 has 15 residues. Per the germline V gene, CDR1 is MNHEY and CDR2 is SVGEGT. The chain's CDR3 is CASSYPGERNYEQYF. The covered CDR3 bases are TGTGCCAGCAGTTACCCCGGGGAGCGCAACTACGAG.

This clone was seen ten or more times. The CDR3 end is not reached by the read, which stops 3 residues before it; the germline J gene fills it in. V and J are TRBV5-5 and TRBJ1-1, with a weak D call TRBD1 (5 bases). V was clipped by 3 bases and J by 6 bases, with 12 bases between them. CDR1 and CDR2 (germline): SGHKS, YYEKEE (reference sequence). There are 13 residues in the CDR3. Incomplete CDR3 DNA: TGTGCCAGCAGCTGGGGCTCGATGGCTGAA. As protein: CASSWGSMAE. From start to end, the CDR3 is CASSWGSMAEAFF.

This clone was seen a few times. This CDR3 is also generated by other DNA sequences in the sample. This chain's CDR3 is CASSFQGNNSPLHF. The covered CDR3 bases are TGTGCCAGCAGCTTTCAGGGCAACAATTCACCC. V is TRBV7-2 and J is TRBJ1-6, with a tentative D call TRBD1 (5 bases). Read sequence stops 3 residues before the CDR3 end, and the germline J gene provides the missing end. The V end was cut by 3 bases, the J end by 7 bases, with 10 bases between. The CDR3 extends over 14 amino acids. Germline CDR1 and CDR2: SGHTA and FQGNSA.

This clone occurred many times. The read comes to an end 3 residues before the CDR3 does, leaving the germline J gene to fill in the end. The rearrangement links TRBV7-2 to TRBJ2-7; 7 nucleotides align to TRBD2. The CDR3 spans 15 residues. V shed 0 bases, J shed 6 bases, and the junction held 8 bases outside the gene matches. Germline V lookup: CDR1 SGHTA, CDR2 FQGNSA. Partial CDR3 DNA: TGTGCCAGCAGCTTAGCAGGGCTAGCGGCCAGCGAG. Protein sequence: CASSLAGLAASE. The CDR3 in its entirety is CASSLAGLAASEQYF. Full variable domain (missing parts from reference TRBV7-2 and TRBJ2-7): GAGVSQSPSNKVTEKGKDVELRCDPISGHTALYWYRQSLGQGLEFLIYFQGNSAPDKSGLPSDRFSAERTGGSVSTLTIQRTQQEDSAVYLCASSLAGLAASEQYFGPGTRLTVT.

This clone was counted ten times or more. One end of the junction varies from germline; a read error may be responsible. Sequencing ends 3 residues short of the CDR3 end; the germline J gene provides the rest. The chain uses TRBV4-2 and TRBJ1-6; no definite D call. From germline, CDR1 is LGHNA and CDR2 YNFKEQ. The CDR3 length is 16 residues. The CDR3 bases that were read are TGCGCCAGCAGCCTGTATAAGGGTCCTGATAATTCACCC. Translating gives CASSLYKGPDNSP. The complete CDR3 reads CASSLYKGPDNSPLHF.